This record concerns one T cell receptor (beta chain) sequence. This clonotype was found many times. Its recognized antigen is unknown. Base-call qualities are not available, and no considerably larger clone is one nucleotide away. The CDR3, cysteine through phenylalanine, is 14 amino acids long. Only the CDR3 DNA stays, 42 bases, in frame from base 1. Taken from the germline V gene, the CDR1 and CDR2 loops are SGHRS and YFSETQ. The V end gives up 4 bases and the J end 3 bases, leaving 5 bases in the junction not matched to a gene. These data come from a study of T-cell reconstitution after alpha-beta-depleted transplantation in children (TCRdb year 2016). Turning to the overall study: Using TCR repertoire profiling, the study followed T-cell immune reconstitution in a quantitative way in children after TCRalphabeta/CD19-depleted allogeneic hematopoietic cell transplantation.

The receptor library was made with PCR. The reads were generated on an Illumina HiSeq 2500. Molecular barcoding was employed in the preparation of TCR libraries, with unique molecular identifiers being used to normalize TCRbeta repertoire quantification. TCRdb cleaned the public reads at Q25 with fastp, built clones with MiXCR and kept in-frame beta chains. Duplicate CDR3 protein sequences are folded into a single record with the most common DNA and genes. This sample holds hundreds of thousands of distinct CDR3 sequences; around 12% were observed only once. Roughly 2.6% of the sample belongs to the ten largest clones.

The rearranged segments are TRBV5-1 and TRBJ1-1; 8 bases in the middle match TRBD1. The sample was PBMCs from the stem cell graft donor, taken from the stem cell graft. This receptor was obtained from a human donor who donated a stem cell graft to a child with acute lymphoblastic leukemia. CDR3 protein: CASSPGQGYTEAFF. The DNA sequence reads TGCGCCAGCAGCCCCGGACAGGGTTACACTGAAGCTTTCTTT.